This T cell receptor (beta chain) is from a study of cytomegalovirus exposure and HLA in healthy donors. This table comes from immunoSEQ multiplex PCR, and its TCRdb copy is limited to in-frame clones, with some not included. The sample carries 200,000 or so clones, around 83% recorded once. The CDR3 contains 15 residues. With 4 bases clipped from V and 6 bases from J, the junction kept 9 bases outside the gene matches. Germline CDR1 reads SGHTA; CDR2 reads FQGNSA. This receptor was identified in a woman in her thirties in good health and CMV-seropositive. The specimen was PBMCs. The genes are TRBV7-2 and TRBJ2-4; 7 bases line up with TRBD1. The CDR3 bases are TGTGCCAGCAGCTCTCCGTCCGGGACAGTAAACATTCAGTACTTC. Its translation is CASSSPSGTVNIQYF.